Presented here are 10 T cell receptor beta chains from one specimen sequenced in a study of cytomegalovirus exposure and HLA in healthy donors. In the PCR, 60 Vbeta and 13 Jbeta primers were used. Sequencing was performed with immunoSEQ multiplex PCR; in TCRdb, only in-frame clones are kept and a portion is missing. The sample carries about 180,000 clones, 70% to 80% recorded once. Specimen: PBMCs. These receptors originate from a male donor in good health and CMV-seronegative.

The chain carries TRBV7-9 and TRBJ2-7, with D possibly TRBD2 on 6 matching bases. V was clipped by 4 bases and J by 7 bases, with 11 bases between them. Germline loops: CDR1 SEHNR, CDR2 FQNEAQ (reference sequence). This CDR3 is 12 amino acids long. DNA of the CDR3: TGTGCCAGCAGCTCGGACTACGATGAGCAGTACTTC. Translation: CASSSDYDEQYF.

CDR3 residues: CASSFIGRGGYTF. CDR3 nucleotide sequence: TGTGCCAGCAGTTTTATCGGTAGGGGTGGCTACACCTTC. The chain joins TRBV27 to TRBJ1-2, with a weak D call TRBD1 (5 bases). This CDR3 is 13 amino acids long. The germline V and J ends were trimmed by 3 bases and 7 bases, with 12 bases remaining between them. CDR1 is MNHEY, CDR2 SMNVEV, per germline (reference sequence).

Regarding this clone: Other DNA sequences in the sample encode the same CDR3. The J gene is TRBJ1-1, the V gene TRBV30, with D hard to call. Looked up from germline, CDR1 is GTSNPN and CDR2 is SVGIG (reference sequence). Between the trimmed V and J ends, which lost 3 bases and 2 bases, there was a span of 4 bases. CDR3 size: 11 residues. CDR3 DNA: TGTGCCTGGAGCAGAAACACTGAAGCTTTCTTT. Translated, it gives CAWSRNTEAFF.

The chain links TRBV29-1 to TRBJ1-1; 8 positions agree with TRBD1. The CDR3 length is 13 residues. CDR1 is SQVTM and CDR2 is ANQGSEA in the germline V gene. Unmatched junction bases numbered 6, after V lost 1 base and J lost 8 bases. Written as DNA, the CDR3 is TGCAGCGTTGAAGCGACAGGGGAATTGGAAGCTTTCTTT. It is translated as CSVEATGELEAFF.

This clone occurred once. The chain employs TRBV29-1 and TRBJ2-4; the D is unclear. V lost 2 bases, J lost 0 bases, and 8 bases lay in between. There are 14 residues in the CDR3. CDR1 is SQVTM and CDR2 is ANQGSEA in the germline V gene. The CDR3, as DNA: TGCAGCGTTGAACAGCGACTAGCCAAAAACATTCAGTACTTC. It is translated as CSVEQRLAKNIQYF.

J is TRBJ1-5 and V is TRBV6-5; D gene uncertain. The CDR3 sequence is 13 residues long. Germline values: CDR1 MNHEY, CDR2 SVGAGI. Trimming left V 5 bases short and J 4 bases short, with 9 bases between. The chain's CDR3 is CASSTYGNQPQHF. The CDR3 DNA follows: TGTGCCAGCAGTACTTACGGGAATCAGCCCCAGCATTTT.

This clone has a handful of counts. The chain combines TRBV6-6 with TRBJ2-1; 8 bases agree with TRBD1. The trim removed 7 bases at V and 3 bases at J, leaving 5 bases unmatched. This CDR3 comprises 14 residues. CDR1 and CDR2 (germline): MNHNY, SVGAGI (reference sequence). This CDR3 is CASKDRENYNEQFF. CDR3 nucleotide sequence: TGTGCCAGCAAGGACAGGGAGAACTACAATGAGCAGTTCTTC.

The chain links TRBV5-1 to TRBJ2-3, with TRBD2 matching over 7 bases. This CDR3 contains 12 residues. Germline-derived CDR1 and CDR2 are SGHRS and YFSETQ. V shed 2 bases, J shed 6 bases, and the junction held 0 bases outside the gene matches. The CDR3 protein is CASSFGGDTQYF. The CDR3 DNA reads TGCGCCAGCAGCTTCGGGGGGGATACGCAGTATTTT.

This clone was recorded a few times. The rearrangement joins TRBV12-1 to TRBJ1-6; the table's D call TRBD1 went unverified against the DNA. TRBV12-1 is deemed a pseudogene. The CDR3 extends over 17 amino acids. The chain's CDR3 is CASSSTPADRGDSPLHF. In DNA form, the CDR3 reads TGTGCCAGCAGCTCCACCCCCGCGGACAGGGGCGATTCACCCCTCCACTTT.

This sequence joins TRBV19 and TRBJ2-2, with D tentatively TRBD1 (6 bases). The CDR3 contains 16 residues. Germline V gene sequence: CDR1 LNHDA, CDR2 SQIVND (reference sequence). Deletions cut 5 bases from V and 6 bases from J, with 19 bases between. Here the CDR3 reads CASSPAGTKEAGELFF. In nucleotides, the CDR3 is TGTGCCAGTAGTCCCGCCGGGACAAAAGAGGCCGGGGAGCTGTTTTTT.